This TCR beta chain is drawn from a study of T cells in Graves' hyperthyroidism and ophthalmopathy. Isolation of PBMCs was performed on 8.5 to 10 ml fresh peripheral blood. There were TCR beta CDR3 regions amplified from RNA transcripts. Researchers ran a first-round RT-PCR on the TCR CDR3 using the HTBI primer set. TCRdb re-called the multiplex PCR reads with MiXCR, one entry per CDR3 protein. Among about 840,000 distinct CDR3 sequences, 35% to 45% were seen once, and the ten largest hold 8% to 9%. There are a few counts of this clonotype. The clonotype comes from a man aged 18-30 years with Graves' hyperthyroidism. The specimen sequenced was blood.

The DNA for the CDR3 is TGTGCCAGCAGCACCTCCCGAAGACAGACCCACATCGAAGCTTTCTTT. Protein product: CASSTSRRQTHIEAFF. The chain links TRBV12-3 or TRBV12-4 to TRBJ1-1, with a tentative D call TRBD1 (5 bases). The CDR3 contains 16 residues. V dropped 6 bases and J dropped 8 bases, with 25 bases sitting between them.